A single sample is the source of the 25 T cell receptor beta chains below, sequenced in a study of blood T cell repertoires in COVID-19. Profiled with immunoSEQ multiplex PCR; TCRdb holds only in-frame clones, not every one. Here the sample spans around 230,000 clones, around 87% being singletons. The sequencing sample was made of PBMCs or T cells enriched from blood (not recorded which). The origin of the receptors is a woman in her thirties or forties with acute COVID-19.

The gene calls are TRBV5-1 and TRBJ2-7; a possible D gene is TRBD1 (6 bases). CDR1 and CDR2 from the germline V gene are SGHRS and YFSETQ. V was cut by 1 base and J by 2 bases, with 10 bases left in between. This CDR3 region has 14 residues. The CDR3 here is CASSLLGHTYEQYF. The CDR3 DNA is TGCGCCAGCAGCTTGCTGGGACACACCTACGAGCAGTACTTC.

This sequence joins TRBV2 and TRBJ1-1; D is possibly TRBD1 (5 bases). V lost 5 bases to trimming and J lost 1 base, with 14 bases between them. Germline loops: CDR1 SNHLY, CDR2 FYNNEI. The CDR3 contains 15 residues. The CDR3 region has the DNA TGTGCCAGCAGTTGGGGCTCCCCAGAGAACACTGAAGCTTTCTTT. Amino acids: CASSWGSPENTEAFF.

This clone was observed a few times. This sequence joins TRBV11-3 and TRBJ2-7, with a weak D call TRBD2 (5 bases). The CDR3 sequence is 13 residues long. V was clipped by 2 bases and J by 4 bases, with 9 bases between them. Germline V gene data show CDR1 as SGHNT and CDR2 as YENEEA. CDR3 protein: CASSLQAEYEQYF. The CDR3, as DNA: TGTGCCAGCAGCTTACAAGCGGAGTACGAGCAGTACTTC. The full variable domain, its missing parts supplied by reference TRBV11-3 and TRBJ2-7, is EAGVVQSPRYKIIEKKQPVAFWCNPISGHNTLYWYLQNLGQGPELLIRYENEEAVDDSQLPKDRFSAERLKGVDSTLKIQPAELGDSAVYLCASSLQAEYEQYFGPGTRLTVT.

This sequence joins TRBV11-3 and TRBJ2-3; 7 nucleotides agree with TRBD2. Germline-derived CDR1 and CDR2 are SGHNT and YENEEA. The V and J ends lost 5 bases and 6 bases, in that order; junction bases with no gene match: 8. There are 14 residues in the CDR3. The CDR3 DNA sequence: TGTGCCAGCAGCCGCACGACTAGCCCCGATACGCAGTATTTT. This codes for CASSRTTSPDTQYF.

Notes on this clone: In the same sample, other DNA sequences code for this CDR3. This chain connects TRBV9 to TRBJ2-3; 7 bases agree with TRBD2. With 0 bases clipped from V and 3 bases from J, the junction kept 4 bases outside the gene matches. Germline CDR1 reads SGDLS; CDR2 reads YYNGEE. CDR3 length: 15 amino acids. The CDR3 DNA reads as TGTGCCAGCAGCGTAGGGCTAGCGGCGACAGATACGCAGTATTTT. This sequence encodes CASSVGLAATDTQYF.

V is TRBV6-5 and J is TRBJ2-5, with 11 bases fitting TRBD2. The CDR3 has 15 amino acids. V shed 6 bases, J shed 7 bases, and the junction held 10 bases outside the gene matches. From germline, CDR1 is MNHEY and CDR2 SVGAGI. The CDR3 region has the DNA TGTGCCAGCAGCGCACTAGCGGGAGAGCGGGGGACCCAGTACTTC. This sequence encodes CASSALAGERGTQYF.

This rearrangement joins TRBV18 to TRBJ1-1, with D tentatively TRBD1 (5 bases). Trimming pared 3 bases from V and 6 bases from J, leaving 20 bases between. Per the germline V gene, CDR1 is KGHSH and CDR2 is LQKENI. The CDR3 is 16 amino acids. The CDR3 DNA sequence: TGTGCCAGCTCACCTACTCTTCTAGGGGCCAACGCTGAAGCTTTCTTT. Amino acid sequence: CASSPTLLGANAEAFF.

This clone was observed a handful of times. The chain recombines TRBV3-1 (or the pseudogene TRBV3-2) with TRBJ1-1; tentatively, D is TRBD1 (5 bases). The CDR3 has 12 amino acids. From germline, CDR1 is LGHDT and CDR2 YNNKEL (reference sequence). Trimming took off 4 bases at V and 6 bases at J, with 9 bases between the two ends. The CDR3 spells CASSRRAAEAFF. The CDR3 region has the DNA TGTGCCAGCAGCCGCAGGGCGGCTGAAGCTTTCTTT.

The chain uses TRBV18 and TRBJ2-1; D is uncertain. In germline, CDR1 is KGHSH, CDR2 LQKENI. The CDR3 is 12 residues long. Trimming cost V 0 bases and J 7 bases, with 4 bases left between them. The CDR3 loop reads CASSPPRNEQFF. DNA for the CDR3: TGTGCCAGCTCACCACCTAGAAATGAGCAGTTCTTC.

The rearrangement uses TRBV4-1 and TRBJ2-3, with 13 bases matching TRBD2. CDR1 and CDR2 from the germline V gene are MGHRA and YSYEKL. With 3 bases clipped from V and 2 bases from J, the junction kept 5 bases outside the gene matches. The CDR3 has 17 amino acids. In DNA, the CDR3 is TGCGCCAGCAGCCAGGGACTAGCGGGAACTGTCACAGATACGCAGTATTTT. Encoded protein: CASSQGLAGTVTDTQYF.

The J gene is TRBJ1-2, the V gene TRBV14, with D unclear. Germline CDR1 SGHDN, CDR2 FVKESK. CDR3 length: 15 residues. Deletions cut 4 bases from V and 1 base from J, with 13 bases between. DNA for the CDR3: TGTGCCAGCAGCCGGGAGCACAGAAATAACTATGGCTACACCTTC. Protein: CASSREHRNNYGYTF.

V and J are TRBV7-6 and TRBJ2-7, with a weak D call TRBD2 (5 bases). This CDR3 has 12 amino acids. Germline V lookup: CDR1 SGHVS, CDR2 FNYEAQ. V was cut by 9 bases and J by 5 bases, with 14 bases left in between. CDR3 sequence (DNA): TGTGCCAGTGGTAGTGAGGGCAACGAGCAGTACTTC. Residues: CASGSEGNEQYF.

J is TRBJ1-6 and V is TRBV3-1 (or the pseudogene TRBV3-2); D gene unclear. The V end was cut by 0 bases, the J end by 8 bases, with 11 bases between. Germline loops: CDR1 LGHDT, CDR2 YNNKEL (reference sequence). The CDR3 loop spans 15 amino acids. DNA of the CDR3: TGTGCCAGCAGCCAAGATCCGGGAGGTGATTCACCCCTCCACTTT. Its translation: CASSQDPGGDSPLHF.

This chain links TRBV15 with TRBJ1-5; D not resolved. Germline V gene sequence: CDR1 LNHNV, CDR2 YYDKDF (reference sequence). CDR3 length: 15 amino acids. Deletions cut 0 bases from V and 3 bases from J, with 9 bases between. The CDR3 loop reads CATSRDPRSNQPQHF. CDR3 DNA: TGTGCCACCAGCAGAGATCCTCGGTCCAATCAGCCCCAGCATTTT.

This chain links TRBV7-8 with TRBJ2-7; maybe TRBD1 (5 bases). The germline CDR1 and CDR2 sequences are SGHVS and FQNEAQ. Trimming stripped 5 bases from V and 4 bases from J, with 18 bases between. The CDR3 spans 15 residues. The CDR3, as DNA: TGTGCCAGCAGCCCCAGCCCAAGGGGAAGGTACGAGCAGTACTTC. Translation gives CASSPSPRGRYEQYF.

The V and J genes are TRBV20-1 and TRBJ2-3; a weak D match, TRBD2 (6 bases). The V and J ends lost 3 bases and 5 bases respectively, with 12 bases between them. The CDR3 spans 13 residues. In germline, CDR1 is DFQATT, CDR2 SNEGSKA (reference sequence). This CDR3 reads CSASGGREDTQYF. As DNA, the CDR3 is TGCAGTGCTAGTGGCGGGCGGGAAGATACGCAGTATTTT.

The V and J genes are TRBV14 and TRBJ1-2; D not resolved. The CDR3 extends over 13 amino acids. Germline CDR1 is SGHDN and CDR2 is FVKESK. Trimming shortened V by 0 bases and J by 6 bases, and 8 bases separated the two germline ends. Here the CDR3 DNA reads TGTGCCAGCAGCCAAGATTATTCCCATGGCTACACCTTC. Translating gives CASSQDYSHGYTF.

V and J are TRBV5-1 and TRBJ1-2; D is ambiguous. This CDR3 has 13 amino acids. Between the trimmed V and J ends, which lost 5 bases and 0 bases, there was a span of 8 bases. CDR1 and CDR2 (germline): SGHRS, YFSETQ. CDR3 DNA: TGCGCCAGCAGACCGTTAGCTAACTATGGCTACACCTTC. Its translation is CASRPLANYGYTF.

This clone appeared once. The chain uses TRBV19 and TRBJ1-1, with TRBD1 matching over 9 bases. Germline V gives CDR1 LNHDA, CDR2 SQIVND (reference sequence). The J segment lost 3 bases and the V segment lost 7 bases, leaving 6 bases of the junction unmatched. This CDR3 has 14 residues. CDR3 nucleotides: TGTGCCAGTACCTGGACAGGGGAGGACACTGAAGCTTTCTTT. This translates into CASTWTGEDTEAFF.

The chain couples TRBV12-5 to TRBJ1-6; 9 bases fit TRBD1. Germline CDR1 is LGHNT and CDR2 is FRNRAP. This CDR3 has 14 residues. J lost 8 bases, V lost 1 base, and 0 bases had no gene match. CDR3 sequence reads: CASGLGTGDSPLHF. The CDR3, as DNA: TGTGCTAGTGGTTTGGGGACAGGGGATTCACCCCTCCACTTT.

The V gene is TRBV13, the J gene TRBJ2-7, with a weak D call TRBD2 (5 bases). Germline CDR1 PRHDT, CDR2 FYEKMQ (reference sequence). V was cut by 5 bases and J by 6 bases, with 14 bases left in between. The CDR3 covers 13 residues. The CDR3 sequence: CASSLAEGSEQYF. The CDR3 DNA sequence: TGTGCCAGCAGCCTGGCCGAAGGGAGCGAGCAGTACTTC.

V gene TRBV29-1 combines with J gene TRBJ2-5, with a weak D call TRBD2 (5 bases). Trimming took 3 bases from V and 4 from J, leaving 18 bases between them. Germline lookup yields CDR1 SQVTM and CDR2 ANQGSEA. There are 15 residues in the CDR3. CDR3 nucleotide sequence: TGCAGCGTTGATTTTGGGAGTCAGCCGGGAGAGACCCAGTACTTC. Translated, it gives CSVDFGSQPGETQYF.

The chain links TRBV10-3 to TRBJ2-2; D is perhaps TRBD2 (5 bases). With 0 bases removed from V and 7 bases from J, the gap between germline ends came to 9 bases. Germline V gene lookup returns CDR1 ENHRY and CDR2 SYGVKD. This CDR3 is built from 14 residues. The CDR3 DNA reads as TGTGCCATCAGTGAGTCGAACGGGGTCGGGGAGCTGTTTTTT. Its translation is CAISESNGVGELFF.

The chain employs TRBV29-1 and TRBJ2-1; D possibly corresponds to TRBD1 (7 bases). Trimming took 3 bases from V and 4 from J, leaving 13 bases between them. Germline V lookup: CDR1 SQVTM, CDR2 ANQGSEA. The CDR3 is made up of 14 amino acids. DNA of the CDR3: TGCAGCGTTGATGCAGGGGGGTCGTACAATGAGCAGTTCTTC. Amino acid sequence: CSVDAGGSYNEQFF.

The V gene is TRBV6-5, the J gene TRBJ2-5, with TRBD2 identical over 7 bases. This CDR3 region has 13 residues. The ends lost 7 bases at V and 2 bases at J; junction bases unmatched: 4. The germline gives CDR1 MNHEY, CDR2 SVGAGI. CDR3 in amino acids: CASNLAEQETQYF. The CDR3, as DNA: TGTGCCAGCAACCTAGCGGAACAAGAGACCCAGTACTTC.